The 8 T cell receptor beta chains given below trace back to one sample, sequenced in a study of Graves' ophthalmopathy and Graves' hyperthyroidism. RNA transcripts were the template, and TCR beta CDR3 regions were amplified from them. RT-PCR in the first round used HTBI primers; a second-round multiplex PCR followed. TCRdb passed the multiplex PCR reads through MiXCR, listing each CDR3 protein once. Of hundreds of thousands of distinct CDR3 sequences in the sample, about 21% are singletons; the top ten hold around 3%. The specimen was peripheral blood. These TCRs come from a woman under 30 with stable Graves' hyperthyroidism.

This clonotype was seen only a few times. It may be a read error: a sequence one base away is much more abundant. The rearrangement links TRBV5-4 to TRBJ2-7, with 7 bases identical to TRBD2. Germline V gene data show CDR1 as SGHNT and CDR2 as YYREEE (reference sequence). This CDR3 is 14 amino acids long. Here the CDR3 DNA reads TGTGCCTGCAGCACCGGGGGGTTACGCTACGAGCAGTACTTC. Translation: CACSTGGLRYEQYF.

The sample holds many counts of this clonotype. The CDR3 reads CASSLETGDSETQYF. The CDR3 DNA sequence: TGCGCCAGCAGCCTGGAGACAGGGGATTCGGAGACCCAGTACTTC. This chain links TRBV4-1 with TRBJ2-5, with TRBD1 matching 8 bases. CDR3 size: 15 residues. Losses at the gene ends were 4 bases for V and 5 bases for J; bases not matched to a gene: 9. Germline CDR1 is MGHRA and CDR2 is YSYEKL.

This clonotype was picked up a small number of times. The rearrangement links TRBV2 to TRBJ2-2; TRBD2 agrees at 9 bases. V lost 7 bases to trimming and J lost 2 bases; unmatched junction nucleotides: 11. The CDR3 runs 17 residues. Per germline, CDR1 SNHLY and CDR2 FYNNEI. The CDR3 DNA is TGTGCCAGCATAGGGGGGCTAGCGGGACTAAACACCGGGGAGCTGTTTTTT. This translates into CASIGGLAGLNTGELFF.

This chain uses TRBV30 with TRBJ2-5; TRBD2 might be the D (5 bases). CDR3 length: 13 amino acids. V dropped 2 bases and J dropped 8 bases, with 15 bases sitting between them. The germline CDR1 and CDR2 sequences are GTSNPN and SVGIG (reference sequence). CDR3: CAWSRTAKRTQYF. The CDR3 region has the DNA TGTGCCTGGAGTCGGACTGCTAAGAGAACCCAGTACTTC.

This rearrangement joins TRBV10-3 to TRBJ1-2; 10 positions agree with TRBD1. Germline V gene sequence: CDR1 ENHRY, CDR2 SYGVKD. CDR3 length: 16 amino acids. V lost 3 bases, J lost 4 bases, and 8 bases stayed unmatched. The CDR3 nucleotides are TGTGCCATCAGTGACCCTTCCGGGACAGGGGTCTATGGCTACACCTTC. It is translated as CAISDPSGTGVYGYTF.

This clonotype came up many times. CDR3 loop: CAIGASSGNTIYF. Written as DNA, the CDR3 is TGTGCCATCGGAGCGAGCTCTGGAAACACCATATATTTT. The chain couples TRBV6-1 to TRBJ1-3, with unresolved D. Trimming cost V 10 bases and J 0 bases, with 10 bases left between them. The CDR3 consists of 13 residues. Looked up from germline, CDR1 is MNHNS and CDR2 is SASEGT.

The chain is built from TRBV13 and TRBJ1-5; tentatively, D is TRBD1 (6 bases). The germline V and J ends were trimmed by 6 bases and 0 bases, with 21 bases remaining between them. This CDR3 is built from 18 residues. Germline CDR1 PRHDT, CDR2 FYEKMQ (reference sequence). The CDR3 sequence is CASSHSTQGLNSNQPQHF. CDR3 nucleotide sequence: TGTGCCAGCAGTCACTCCACTCAGGGGCTTAATAGCAATCAGCCCCAGCATTTT.

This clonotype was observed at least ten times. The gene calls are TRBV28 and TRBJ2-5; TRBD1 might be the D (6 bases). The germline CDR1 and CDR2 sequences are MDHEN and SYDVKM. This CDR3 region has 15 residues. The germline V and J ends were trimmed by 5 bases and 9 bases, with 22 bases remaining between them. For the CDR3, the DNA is TGTGCCAGCAGTCCCCGGGACATTGTTCAAGGGGCCCAGTACTTC. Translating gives CASSPRDIVQGAQYF. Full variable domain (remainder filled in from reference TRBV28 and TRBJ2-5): DVKVTQSSRYLVKRTGEKVFLECVQDMDHENMFWYRQDPGLGLRLIYFSYDVKMKEKGDIPEGYSVSREKKERFSLILESASTNQTSMYLCASSPRDIVQGAQYFGPGTRLLVL.